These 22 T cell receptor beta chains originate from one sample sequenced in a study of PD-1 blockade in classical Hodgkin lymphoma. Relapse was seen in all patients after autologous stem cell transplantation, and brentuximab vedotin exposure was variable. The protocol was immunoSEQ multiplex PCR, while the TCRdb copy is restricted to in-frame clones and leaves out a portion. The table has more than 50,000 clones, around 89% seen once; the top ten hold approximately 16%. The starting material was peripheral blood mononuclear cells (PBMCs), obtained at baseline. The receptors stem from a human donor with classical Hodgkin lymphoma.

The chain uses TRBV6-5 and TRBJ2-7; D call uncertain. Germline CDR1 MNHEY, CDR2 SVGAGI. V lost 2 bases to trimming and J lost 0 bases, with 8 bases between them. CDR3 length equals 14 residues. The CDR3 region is CASSYSSSSYEQYF. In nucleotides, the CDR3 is TGTGCCAGCAGTTACAGTTCCAGCTCCTACGAGCAGTACTTC.

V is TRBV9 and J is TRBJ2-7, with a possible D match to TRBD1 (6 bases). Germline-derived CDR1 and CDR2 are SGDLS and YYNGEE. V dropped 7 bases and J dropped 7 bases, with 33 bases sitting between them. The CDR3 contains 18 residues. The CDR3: CASAPGDVRGPSFGEQYF. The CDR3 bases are TGTGCCAGCGCCCCAGGGGATGTCAGGGGTCCCTCGTTCGGGGAGCAGTACTTC. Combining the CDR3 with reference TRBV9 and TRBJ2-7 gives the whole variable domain DSGVTQTPKHLITATGQRVTLRCSPRSGDLSVYWYQQSLDQGLQFLIQYYNGEERAKGNILERFSAQQFPDLHSELNLSSLELGDSALYFCASAPGDVRGPSFGEQYFGPGTRLTVT.

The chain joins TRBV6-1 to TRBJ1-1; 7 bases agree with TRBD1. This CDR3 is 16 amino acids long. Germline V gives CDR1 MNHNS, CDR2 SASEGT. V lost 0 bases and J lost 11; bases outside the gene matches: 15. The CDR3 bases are TGTGCCAGCAGTGAAGCGTGGACAGGCCAGGGCCGTCGGGCTTTCTTT. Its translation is CASSEAWTGQGRRAFF.

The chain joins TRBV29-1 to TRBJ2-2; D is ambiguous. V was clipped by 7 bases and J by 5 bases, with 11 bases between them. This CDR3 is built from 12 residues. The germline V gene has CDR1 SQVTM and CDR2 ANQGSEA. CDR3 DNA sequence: TGCAGCGCCAGATCTTGGACCGGGGAGCTGTTTTTT. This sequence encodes CSARSWTGELFF.

The CDR3 sequence: CASGYSNQPQHF. The CDR3 region has the DNA TGTGCCAGCGGGTATAGCAATCAGCCCCAGCATTTT. V gene TRBV2 combines with J gene TRBJ1-5, with D unclear. Trimming cost V 8 bases and J 0 bases, with 5 bases left between them. Germline V CDR1 and CDR2: SNHLY, FYNNEI. The CDR3 loop spans 12 amino acids.

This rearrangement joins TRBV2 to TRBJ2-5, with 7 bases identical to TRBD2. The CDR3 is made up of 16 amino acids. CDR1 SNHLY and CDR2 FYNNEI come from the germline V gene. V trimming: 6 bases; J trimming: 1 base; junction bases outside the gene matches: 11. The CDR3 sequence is CASSGGASGRQETQYF. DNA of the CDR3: TGTGCCAGCAGCGGAGGGGCTAGCGGTCGCCAAGAGACCCAGTACTTC.

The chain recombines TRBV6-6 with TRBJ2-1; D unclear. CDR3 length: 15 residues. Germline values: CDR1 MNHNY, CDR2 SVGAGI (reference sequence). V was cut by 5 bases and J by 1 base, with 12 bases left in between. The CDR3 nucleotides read TGTGCCAGCAGTCCCTACGTAGCTTCCTACAATGAGCAGTTCTTC. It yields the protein CASSPYVASYNEQFF.

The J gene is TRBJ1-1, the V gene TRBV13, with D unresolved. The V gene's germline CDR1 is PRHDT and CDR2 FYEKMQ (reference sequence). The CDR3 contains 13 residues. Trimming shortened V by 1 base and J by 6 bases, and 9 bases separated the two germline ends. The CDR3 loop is CASSLEPGPEAFF. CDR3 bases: TGTGCCAGCAGCTTAGAGCCCGGCCCTGAAGCTTTCTTT.

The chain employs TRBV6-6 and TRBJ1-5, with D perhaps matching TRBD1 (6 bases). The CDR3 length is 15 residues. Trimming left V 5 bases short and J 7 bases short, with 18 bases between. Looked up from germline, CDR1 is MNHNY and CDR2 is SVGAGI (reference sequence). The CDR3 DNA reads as TGTGCCAGCAGTAATACGTGGGGGGCGGACCAGCCCCAGCATTTT. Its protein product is CASSNTWGADQPQHF.

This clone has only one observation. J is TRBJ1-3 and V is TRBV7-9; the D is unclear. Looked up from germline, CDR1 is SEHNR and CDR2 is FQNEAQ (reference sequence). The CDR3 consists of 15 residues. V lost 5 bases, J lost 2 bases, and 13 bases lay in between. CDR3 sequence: CASSPTTVPGNTIYF. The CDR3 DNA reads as TGTGCCAGCAGCCCGACTACAGTTCCTGGAAACACCATATATTTT.

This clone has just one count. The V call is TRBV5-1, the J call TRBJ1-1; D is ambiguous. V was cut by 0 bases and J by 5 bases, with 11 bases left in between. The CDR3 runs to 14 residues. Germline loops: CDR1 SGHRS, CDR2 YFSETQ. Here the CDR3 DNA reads TGCGCCAGCAGCTTGGGGACGTCTTGGACTGAAGCTTTCTTT. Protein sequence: CASSLGTSWTEAFF.

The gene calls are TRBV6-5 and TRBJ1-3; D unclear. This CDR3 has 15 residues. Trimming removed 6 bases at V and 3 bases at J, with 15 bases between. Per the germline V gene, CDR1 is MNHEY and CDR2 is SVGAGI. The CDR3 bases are TGTGCCAGCAGAGGCCCGGGAGCGGATGGAAACACCATATATTTT. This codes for CASRGPGADGNTIYF.

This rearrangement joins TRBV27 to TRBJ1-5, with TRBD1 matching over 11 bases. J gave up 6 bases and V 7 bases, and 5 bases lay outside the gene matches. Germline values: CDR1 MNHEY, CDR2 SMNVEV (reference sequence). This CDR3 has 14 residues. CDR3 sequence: CASTSGTGGQPQHF. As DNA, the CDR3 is TGTGCCAGCACCTCAGGGACAGGGGGTCAGCCCCAGCATTTT.

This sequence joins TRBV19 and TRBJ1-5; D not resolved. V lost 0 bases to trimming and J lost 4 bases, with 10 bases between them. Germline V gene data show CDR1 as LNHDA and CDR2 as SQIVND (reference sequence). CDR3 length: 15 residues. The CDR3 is CASSIDDGLNQPQHF. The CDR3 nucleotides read TGTGCCAGTAGTATAGATGACGGTTTAAATCAGCCCCAGCATTTT.

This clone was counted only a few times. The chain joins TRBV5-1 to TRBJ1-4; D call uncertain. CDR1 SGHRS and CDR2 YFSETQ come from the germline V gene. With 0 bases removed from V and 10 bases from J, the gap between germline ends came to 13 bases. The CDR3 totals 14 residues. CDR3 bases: TGCGCCAGCAGCTTGGGCATATCCTCGGGAAAACTGTTTTTT. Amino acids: CASSLGISSGKLFF.

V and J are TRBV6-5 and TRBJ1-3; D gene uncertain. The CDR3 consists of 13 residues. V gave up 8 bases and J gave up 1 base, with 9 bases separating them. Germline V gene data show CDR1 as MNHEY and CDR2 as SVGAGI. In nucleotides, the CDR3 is TGTGCCAGCCAAAGGTCGTCTGGAAACACCATATATTTT. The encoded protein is CASQRSSGNTIYF.

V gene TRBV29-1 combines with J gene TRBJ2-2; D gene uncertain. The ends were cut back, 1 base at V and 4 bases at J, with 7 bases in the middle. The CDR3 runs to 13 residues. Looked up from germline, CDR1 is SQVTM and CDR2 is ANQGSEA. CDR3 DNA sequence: TGCAGCGTTGAAGCCGGGTGCACCGGGGAGCTGTTTTTT. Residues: CSVEAGCTGELFF.

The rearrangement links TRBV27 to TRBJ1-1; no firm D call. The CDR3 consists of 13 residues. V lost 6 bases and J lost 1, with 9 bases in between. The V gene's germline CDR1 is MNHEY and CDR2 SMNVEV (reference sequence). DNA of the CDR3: TGTGCCAGCAGAGTCGGCGAGAACACTGAAGCTTTCTTT. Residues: CASRVGENTEAFF.

CDR3 bases: TGTGCCAGCAGTTTAGTGTTTGGGGCGGCCTACGAGCAGTACTTC. This translates into CASSLVFGAAYEQYF. V and J are TRBV27 and TRBJ2-7, with a tentative D call TRBD1 (5 bases). This CDR3 has 15 residues. The V end lost 2 bases, the J end lost 2 bases, and 13 bases lay between the germline ends. Germline-derived CDR1 and CDR2 are MNHEY and SMNVEV (reference sequence).

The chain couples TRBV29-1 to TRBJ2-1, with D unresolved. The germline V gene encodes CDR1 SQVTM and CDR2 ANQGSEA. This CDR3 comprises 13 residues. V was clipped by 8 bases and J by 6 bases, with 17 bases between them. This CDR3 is CSTALAQTNEQFF. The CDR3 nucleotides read TGCAGCACAGCGTTAGCCCAGACCAATGAGCAGTTCTTC.

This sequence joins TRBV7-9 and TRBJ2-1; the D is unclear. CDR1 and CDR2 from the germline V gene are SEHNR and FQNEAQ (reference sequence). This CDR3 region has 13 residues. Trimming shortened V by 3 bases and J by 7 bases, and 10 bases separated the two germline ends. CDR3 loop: CASSFNSENEQFF. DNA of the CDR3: TGTGCCAGCAGCTTTAATTCGGAGAATGAGCAGTTCTTC.

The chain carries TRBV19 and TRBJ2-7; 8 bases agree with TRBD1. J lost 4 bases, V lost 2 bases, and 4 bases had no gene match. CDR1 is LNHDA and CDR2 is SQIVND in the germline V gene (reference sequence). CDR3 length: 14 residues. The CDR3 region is CASSIRGTGYEQYF. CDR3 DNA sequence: TGTGCCAGTAGTATAAGAGGGACAGGTTACGAGCAGTACTTC.